This TCR beta chain stems from a study of blood T cells in healthy people across ages. The study's findings and limits: The percentage of naive T cells correlated strongly with TCR beta diversity.

This clonotype was seen more than once but under ten times. Its antigen is currently unknown. CDR3 length: 13 residues. V lost 2 bases and J lost 6, with 10 bases in between. CDR1 SGHTA and CDR2 FQGNSA come from the germline V gene. For the second PCR, which ran for roughly 6 to 11 cycles, a sample-barcoded 5' primer and a J-beta primer mix were used. TCRdb processed the 5' RACE reads anew with MiXCR; each CDR3 protein has one entry. The sample lists some 1,800,000 distinct CDR3 sequences, about two fifths occurring once. This TCR was recovered from a human donor in good health. The chain recombines TRBV7-2 with TRBJ1-2; possibly TRBD1 for D (5 bases). The sample consisted of blood. DNA of the CDR3: TGTGCCAGCAGCTTAAGCGGGACTCATGGCTACACCTTC. Translating gives CASSLSGTHGYTF.